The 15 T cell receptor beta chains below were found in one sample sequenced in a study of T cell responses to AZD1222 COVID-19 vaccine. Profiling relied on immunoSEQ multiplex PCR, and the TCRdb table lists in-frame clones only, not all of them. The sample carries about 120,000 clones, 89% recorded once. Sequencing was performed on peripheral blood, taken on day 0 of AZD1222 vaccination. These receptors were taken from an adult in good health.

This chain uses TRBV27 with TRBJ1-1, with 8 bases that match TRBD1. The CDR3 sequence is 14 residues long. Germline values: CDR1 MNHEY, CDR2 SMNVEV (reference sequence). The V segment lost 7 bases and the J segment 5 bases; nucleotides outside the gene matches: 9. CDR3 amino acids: CASKRDRFKTEAFF. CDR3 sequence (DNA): TGTGCCAGCAAGAGGGACAGGTTCAAAACTGAAGCTTTCTTT.

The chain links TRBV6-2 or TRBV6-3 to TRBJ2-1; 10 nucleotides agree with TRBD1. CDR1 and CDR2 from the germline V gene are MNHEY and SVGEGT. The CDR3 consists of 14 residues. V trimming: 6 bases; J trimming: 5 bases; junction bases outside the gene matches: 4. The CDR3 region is CASSPGTGDNEQFF. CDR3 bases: TGTGCCAGCAGCCCCGGGACAGGGGACAATGAGCAGTTCTTC.

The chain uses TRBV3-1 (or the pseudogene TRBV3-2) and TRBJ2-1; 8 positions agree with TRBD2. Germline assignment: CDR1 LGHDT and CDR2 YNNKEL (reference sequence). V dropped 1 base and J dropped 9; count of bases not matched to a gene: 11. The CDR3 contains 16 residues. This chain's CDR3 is CASSQVALGGGSEQFF. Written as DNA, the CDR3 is TGTGCCAGCAGCCAAGTGGCCCTCGGGGGGGGTAGTGAGCAGTTCTTC.

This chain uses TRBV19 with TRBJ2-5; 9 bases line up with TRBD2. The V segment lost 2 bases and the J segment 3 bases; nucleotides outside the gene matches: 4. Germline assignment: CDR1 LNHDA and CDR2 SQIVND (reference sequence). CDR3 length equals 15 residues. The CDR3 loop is CASSIIAGVKETQYF. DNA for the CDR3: TGTGCCAGTAGTATAATAGCGGGGGTGAAAGAGACCCAGTACTTC.

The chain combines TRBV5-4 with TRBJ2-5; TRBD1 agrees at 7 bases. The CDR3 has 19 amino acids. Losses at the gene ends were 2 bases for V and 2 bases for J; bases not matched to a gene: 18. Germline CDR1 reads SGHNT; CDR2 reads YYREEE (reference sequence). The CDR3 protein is CASSFFPNLQGPRQETQYF. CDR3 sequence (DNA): TGTGCCAGCAGCTTTTTTCCGAATCTACAGGGGCCGAGGCAAGAGACCCAGTACTTC.

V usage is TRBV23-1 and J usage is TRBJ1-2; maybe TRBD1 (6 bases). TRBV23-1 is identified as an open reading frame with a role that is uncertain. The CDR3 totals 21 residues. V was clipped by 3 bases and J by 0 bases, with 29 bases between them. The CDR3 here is CASSQAPIFPRGRVANYGYTF. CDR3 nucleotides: TGCGCCAGCAGTCAGGCTCCCATCTTCCCTCGGGGGCGGGTAGCTAACTATGGCTACACCTTC.

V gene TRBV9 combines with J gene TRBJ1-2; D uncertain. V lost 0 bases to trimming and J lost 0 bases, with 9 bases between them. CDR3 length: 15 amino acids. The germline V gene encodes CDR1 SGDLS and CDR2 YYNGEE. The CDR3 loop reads CASSVVGISNYGYTF. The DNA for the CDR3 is TGTGCCAGCAGCGTAGTCGGGATCTCTAACTATGGCTACACCTTC.

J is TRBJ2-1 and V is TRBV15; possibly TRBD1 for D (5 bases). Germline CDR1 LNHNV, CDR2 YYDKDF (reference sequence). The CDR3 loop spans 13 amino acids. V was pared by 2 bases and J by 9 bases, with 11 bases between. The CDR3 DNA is TGTGCCACCAGCAGAAGTCAGGGATCTGAGCAGTTCTTC. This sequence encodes CATSRSQGSEQFF.

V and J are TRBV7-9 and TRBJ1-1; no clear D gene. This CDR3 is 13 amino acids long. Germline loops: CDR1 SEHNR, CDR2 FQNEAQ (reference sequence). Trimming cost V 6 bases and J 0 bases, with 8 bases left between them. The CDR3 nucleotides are TGTGCCAGCAGTACAGCTATGAACACTGAAGCTTTCTTT. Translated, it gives CASSTAMNTEAFF.

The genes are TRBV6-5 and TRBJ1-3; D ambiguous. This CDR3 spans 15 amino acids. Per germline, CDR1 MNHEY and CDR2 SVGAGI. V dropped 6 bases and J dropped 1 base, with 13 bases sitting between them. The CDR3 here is CASSDWYGSGNTIYF. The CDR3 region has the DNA TGTGCCAGCAGCGACTGGTATGGGTCTGGAAACACCATATATTTT.

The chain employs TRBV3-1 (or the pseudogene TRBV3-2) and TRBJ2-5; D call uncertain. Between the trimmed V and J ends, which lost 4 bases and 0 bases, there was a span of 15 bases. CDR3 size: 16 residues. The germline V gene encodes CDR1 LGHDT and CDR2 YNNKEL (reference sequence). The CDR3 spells CASSLGRDTYQETQYF. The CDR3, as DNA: TGTGCCAGCAGCCTTGGCCGCGACACATACCAAGAGACCCAGTACTTC.

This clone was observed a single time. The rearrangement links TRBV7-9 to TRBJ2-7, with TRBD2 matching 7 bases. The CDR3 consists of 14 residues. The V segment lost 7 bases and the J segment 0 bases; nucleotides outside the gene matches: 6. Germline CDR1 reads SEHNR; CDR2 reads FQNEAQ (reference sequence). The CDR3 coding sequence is TGTGCCAGCACCCGAGCGGGGAGCTCCTACGAGCAGTACTTC. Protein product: CASTRAGSSYEQYF.

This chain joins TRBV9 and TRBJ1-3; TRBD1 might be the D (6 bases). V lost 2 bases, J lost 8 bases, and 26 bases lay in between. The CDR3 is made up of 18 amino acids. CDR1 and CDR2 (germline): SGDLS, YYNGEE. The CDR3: CASSVTPVPGEGGDTIYF. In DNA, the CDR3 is TGTGCCAGCAGCGTTACCCCAGTTCCAGGGGAGGGAGGGGACACCATATATTTT.

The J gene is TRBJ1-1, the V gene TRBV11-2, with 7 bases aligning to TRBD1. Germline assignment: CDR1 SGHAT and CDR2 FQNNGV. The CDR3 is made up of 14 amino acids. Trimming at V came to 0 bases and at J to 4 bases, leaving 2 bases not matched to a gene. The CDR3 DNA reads TGTGCCAGCAGCTTAGAGGGGACAGCCACTGAAGCTTTCTTT. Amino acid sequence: CASSLEGTATEAFF.

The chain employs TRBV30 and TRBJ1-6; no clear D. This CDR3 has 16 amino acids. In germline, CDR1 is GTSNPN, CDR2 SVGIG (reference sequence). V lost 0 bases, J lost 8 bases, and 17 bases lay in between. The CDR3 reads CAWSVPEVTRYSPLHF. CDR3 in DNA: TGTGCCTGGAGTGTACCGGAGGTTACGAGATATTCACCCCTCCACTTT.